The text below deals with one T cell receptor (beta chain). Its antigen remains unknown. Here immunoSEQ multiplex PCR was the method, and the copy in TCRdb shows in-frame clones only, minus some. The repertoire holds fewer than 100,000 clones, roughly 90% seen once, with 1.3% to 1.5% in the top ten. Pooling was applied to second doses at about 4 or about 12 weeks. V lost 5 bases and J 1 base, leaving 2 bases between the germline ends. Germline CDR1 reads SGHVS; CDR2 reads FNYEAQ. CDR3 size: 11 residues. These data are taken from a study of T cell responses to AZD1222 COVID-19 vaccine. Findings and caveats of the study: Spike-specific TCR breadth rose after two AZD1222 doses, and depth rose as well. Possibly, clonal diversity was underestimated; donors were largely white British and included more females. The span of vaccine-associated CD4 TCRs extended across spike, with dominance at 160-218 and 743-854.

The J gene is TRBJ2-5, the V gene TRBV7-6, with D unclear. The input for sequencing was peripheral blood, taken 28 days after the second AZD1222 dose. This clonotype was sampled from an adult who received the AZD1222 COVID-19 vaccine. CDR3 in amino acids: CASSRQETQYF. The CDR3 nucleotides are TGTGCCAGCAGCCGCCAAGAGACCCAGTACTTC.